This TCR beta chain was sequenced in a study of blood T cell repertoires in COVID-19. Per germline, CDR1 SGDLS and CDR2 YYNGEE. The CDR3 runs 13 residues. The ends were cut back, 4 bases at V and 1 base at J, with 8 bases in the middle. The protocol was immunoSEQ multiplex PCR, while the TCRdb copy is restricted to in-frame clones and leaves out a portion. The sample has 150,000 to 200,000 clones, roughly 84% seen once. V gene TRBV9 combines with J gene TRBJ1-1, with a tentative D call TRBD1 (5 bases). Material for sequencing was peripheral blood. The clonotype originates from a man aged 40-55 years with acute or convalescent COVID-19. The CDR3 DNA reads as TGTGCCAGCAGCTTTACAGGGAACACTGAAGCTTTCTTT. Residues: CASSFTGNTEAFF. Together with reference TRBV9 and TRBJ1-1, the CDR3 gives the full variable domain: DSGVTQTPKHLITATGQRVTLRCSPRSGDLSVYWYQQSLDQGLQFLIQYYNGEERAKGNILERFSAQQFPDLHSELNLSSLELGDSALYFCASSFTGNTEAFFGQGTRLTVV.